This T cell receptor beta chain was observed in a study of blood T cells in healthy people across ages. Findings and limits, study-wide: There were more naive CD4+ cells and higher diversity in long-lived donors than in aged donors.

The CDR3 totals 19 residues. Germline V gives CDR1 DFQATT, CDR2 SNEGSKA (reference sequence). Trimming pared 2 bases from V and 1 base from J, leaving 24 bases between. With regard to this clonotype: Its antigen remains unidentified.

For the second PCR, which ran for about 7 to 11 cycles, a sample-barcoded 5' primer and a J-beta primer mix were used. TCRdb reanalysed the 5' RACE reads using MiXCR and keeps one entry per CDR3 protein. The sample lists about 1.6 million distinct CDR3 sequences, roughly 30% seen once, with about 11% in the top ten. This receptor was obtained from a woman aged 25 to 39 in good health. The sample consisted of blood. J is TRBJ2-4 and V is TRBV20-1; D may correspond to TRBD1 or TRBD2 (5 bases each). For the CDR3, the DNA is TGCAGTGCTAGACCGGCCCCAGGGAGAGGCCCCGTTGCCAAAAACATTCAGTACTTC. It is translated as CSARPAPGRGPVAKNIQYF.